Shown below are 13 T cell receptor beta chains from a single sample sequenced in a study of blood T cell repertoires in COVID-19. Data came from immunoSEQ multiplex PCR; TCRdb stores just in-frame clones and leaves some out. The sample lists approximately 350,000 clones, 80% to 90% occurring once. The sample taken for sequencing was PBMCs or T cells enriched from blood (not recorded which). Receptor source: a man younger than 35 who had recovered from COVID-19.

This clone has only a few counts. The chain recombines TRBV4-3 with TRBJ2-3, with 14 bases fitting TRBD2. This CDR3 comprises 17 residues. V shed 0 bases, J shed 4 bases, and the junction held 3 bases outside the gene matches. Germline CDR1 is LGHNA and CDR2 is YSLEER. CDR3 protein: CASSQEGLAGVPDTQYF. As DNA, the CDR3 is TGCGCCAGCAGCCAAGAGGGACTAGCGGGAGTCCCAGATACGCAGTATTTT.

This chain links TRBV29-1 with TRBJ2-7; 9 nucleotides agree with TRBD1. The CDR3 runs 14 residues. Losses at the gene ends were 5 bases for V and 1 base for J; bases not matched to a gene: 6. Germline assignment: CDR1 SQVTM and CDR2 ANQGSEA. In DNA, the CDR3 is TGCAGCGTTAGAGGACAGGGGCTTTCCTACGAGCAGTACTTC. Translated: CSVRGQGLSYEQYF.

The genes are TRBV21-1 and TRBJ1-3; no check of the table's D call, TRBD1, against the DNA was made. TRBV21-1 is shown as a pseudogene. The CDR3 is made up of 14 amino acids. Here the CDR3 reads CASAKQGPGNTIYF. The DNA for the CDR3 is TGTGCCAGCGCGAAGCAGGGGCCTGGAAACACCATATATTTT.

The rearrangement uses TRBV7-9 and TRBJ2-7, with 9 bases matching TRBD1. Per germline, CDR1 SEHNR and CDR2 FQNEAQ (reference sequence). The CDR3 length is 15 residues. Losses at the gene ends were 5 bases for V and 4 bases for J; bases not matched to a gene: 9. The CDR3 DNA is TGTGCCAGCAGCCTAATCGGACAGGGGCTATACGAGCAGTACTTC. Translating it yields CASSLIGQGLYEQYF.

CDR3 nucleotides: TGTGCCAGCAGTCCCTGGGCCGACAATCAGCCCCAGCATTTT. It codes for CASSPWADNQPQHF. The chain is built from TRBV27 and TRBJ1-5, with no clear D. This CDR3 is built from 14 residues. V gave up 5 bases and J gave up 3 bases, with 11 bases separating them. Per the germline V gene, CDR1 is MNHEY and CDR2 is SMNVEV (reference sequence).

This rearrangement joins TRBV6-5 to TRBJ1-5; tentatively, D is TRBD1 (5 bases). Germline V gives CDR1 MNHEY, CDR2 SVGAGI. This CDR3 contains 12 residues. V dropped 5 bases and J dropped 9 bases, with 11 bases sitting between them. The CDR3 DNA reads as TGTGCCAGCAGTCCTTCCGGGGGGCCCCAGCATTTT. Residues: CASSPSGGPQHF.

The V gene is TRBV7-8, the J gene TRBJ2-7, with 9 bases that match TRBD1. The CDR3 extends over 17 amino acids. V lost 2 bases to trimming and J lost 1 base; unmatched junction nucleotides: 9. In germline, CDR1 is SGHVS, CDR2 FQNEAQ. The CDR3, as DNA: TGTGCCAGCAGCTTAAACAGGGGGCGCCTAAAGTCCTACGAGCAGTACTTC. This encodes CASSLNRGRLKSYEQYF.

The chain employs TRBV27 and TRBJ1-1; 10 bases are shared with TRBD1. The CDR3 spans 14 residues. Trimming removed 3 bases from V and 9 bases from J; junction bases left unmatched: 7. The germline gives CDR1 MNHEY, CDR2 SMNVEV (reference sequence). This chain's CDR3 is CASSFGQGERQAFF. Written as DNA, the CDR3 is TGTGCCAGCAGTTTTGGACAGGGGGAACGACAAGCTTTCTTT.

This clone was counted many times. The chain employs TRBV7-9 and TRBJ2-2, with TRBD1 as a possible D gene (6 bases). V gave up 5 bases and J gave up 3 bases, with 10 bases separating them. There are 14 residues in the CDR3. The germline CDR1 and CDR2 sequences are SEHNR and FQNEAQ (reference sequence). The CDR3 DNA reads as TGTGCCAGCAGCCCCTGGACAGACACCGGGGAGCTGTTTTTT. Translated: CASSPWTDTGELFF.

The chain joins TRBV7-9 to TRBJ2-5; the D gene is possibly TRBD1 (7 bases). Germline V gene sequence: CDR1 SEHNR, CDR2 FQNEAQ (reference sequence). With 5 bases removed from V and 2 bases from J, the gap between germline ends came to 15 bases. The CDR3 has 15 residues. CDR3 coding DNA: TGTGCCAGCAGCCCAGGGGGGCAGTTTCAAGAGACCCAGTACTTC. Amino acids: CASSPGGQFQETQYF.

The chain links TRBV3-1 (or the pseudogene TRBV3-2) to TRBJ2-7, with unresolved D. Between the trimmed V and J ends, which lost 1 base and 3 bases, there was a span of 10 bases. This CDR3 spans 14 amino acids. Looked up from germline, CDR1 is LGHDT and CDR2 is YNNKEL (reference sequence). The CDR3 sequence: CASSQVSYSYEQYF. The CDR3 nucleotides read TGTGCCAGCAGCCAAGTCAGTTACAGCTACGAGCAGTACTTC.

This clone showed up just once. V and J are TRBV2 and TRBJ1-2; 7 bases match TRBD1. Germline V gene lookup returns CDR1 SNHLY and CDR2 FYNNEI. V gave up 6 bases and J gave up 5 bases; unmatched junction bases: 9. The CDR3 is 14 residues long. CDR3 loop: CASRDRPGGYGYTF. CDR3 bases: TGTGCCAGCAGGGACAGGCCCGGAGGTTATGGCTACACCTTC.

V usage is TRBV5-1 and J usage is TRBJ2-3, with 9 bases fitting TRBD2. V was pared by 1 base and J by 4 bases, with 7 bases of the junction left unmatched. The CDR3 covers 16 residues. Germline assignment: CDR1 SGHRS and CDR2 YFSETQ. The CDR3 nucleotides read TGCGCCAGCAGCTTGTGGCGGGGGGGCGGCGCAGATACGCAGTATTTT. The encoded protein is CASSLWRGGGADTQYF.